Here is one T cell receptor beta chain with its context. Its antigen remains unidentified. This specimen belongs to a study of Ad26.COV2.S vaccination and SARS-CoV-2 variants. For the study at large: The donor belonged to the COV1001 Ad26.COV2.S trial arm. Once, or twice with 56 days between doses, Ad26.COV2.S was given intramuscularly.

Study conclusions and caveats: Substantial post-vaccination breadth of spike-specific CD8+ and CD4+ T cell responses was reported. Participants in the vaccine arm had higher spike-specific TCR breadth; placebo recipients had lower.

Repertoires were generated with immunoSEQ multiplex PCR, while TCRdb's copy carries only in-frame clones and drops some. The repertoire holds hundreds of thousands of clones, around 89% seen once, with about 4.6% in the top ten. Treatment indicated: some 20 received Ad26.COV2.S at low or high dose, single or two shots; about 5 received placebo; per-sample allocation not given. Sample collection was performed on day 63 after the first vaccine or placebo injection. Trimming at V came to 5 bases and at J to 0 bases, leaving 7 bases not matched to a gene. This CDR3 contains 16 residues. Germline V gives CDR1 LGHNT, CDR2 FRNRAP.

The sequence was collected from a person aged 18-60 years who received the Ad26.COV2.S COVID-19 vaccine or a placebo. The sequencing here drew on peripheral blood, taken in a trial of Ad26.COV2.S vaccine versus placebo. This chain uses TRBV12-5 with TRBJ2-3, with 8 nucleotides matching TRBD1. The DNA of the CDR3 is TGTGCTAGTGGTGCCGACAGGGGAATAAGCACAGATACGCAGTATTTT. Amino acids: CASGADRGISTDTQYF. Combining the CDR3 with reference TRBV12-5 and TRBJ2-3 gives the whole variable domain DARVTQTPRHKVTEMGQEVTMRCQPILGHNTVFWYRQTMMQGLELLAYFRNRAPLDDSGMPKDRFSAEMPDATLATLKIQPSEPRDSAVYFCASGADRGISTDTQYFGPGTRLTVL.